Following are 11 T cell receptor beta chains from one sample sequenced in a study of blood T cells in healthy people across ages. Next came a second PCR, run for about 7 to 11 cycles, which used a sample-barcoded 5' primer along with a J-beta primer mix. One entry per CDR3 protein results from TCRdb running MiXCR on the 5' RACE reads. The sample records some 860,000 distinct CDR3 sequences, 56% being singletons. The material sequenced was blood. All receptors derive from a middle-aged man in good health.

J is TRBJ1-4 and V is TRBV7-9; D uncertain. V was shortened by 5 bases and J by 5 bases, with 12 bases between the two germline ends. This CDR3 contains 14 residues. Germline CDR1 SEHNR, CDR2 FQNEAQ (reference sequence). The DNA of the CDR3 is TGTGCCAGCAGCCCCTTCGGACCCAATGAAAAACTGTTTTTT. It translates to CASSPFGPNEKLFF.

This clonotype was picked up a small number of times. J is TRBJ1-2 and V is TRBV5-1; maybe TRBD1 (5 bases). Germline loops: CDR1 SGHRS, CDR2 YFSETQ. The CDR3 sequence is 15 residues long. Trimming left V 0 bases short and J 2 bases short, with 11 bases between. This chain's CDR3 is CASSLDPGSNYGYTF. CDR3 bases: TGCGCCAGCAGCTTGGATCCAGGGAGCAACTATGGCTACACCTTC.

V gene TRBV7-8 combines with J gene TRBJ2-1, with TRBD2 matching over 8 bases. Trimming removed 3 bases from V and 2 bases from J; junction bases left unmatched: 9. The germline V gene encodes CDR1 SGHVS and CDR2 FQNEAQ. CDR3 length equals 17 residues. DNA of the CDR3: TGTGCCAGCAGCTTGAGCGGGAGAAGTGGAACCTACAATGAGCAGTTCTTC. Protein sequence: CASSLSGRSGTYNEQFF.

This clonotype turned up a few times. CDR3 nucleotide sequence: TGTGCCAGCAGCCTCCGGGACAGGGGGCGCAATGAGCAGTTCTTC. The encoded protein is CASSLRDRGRNEQFF. The V and J genes are TRBV27 and TRBJ2-1; the match to TRBD1 covers 12 bases. The CDR3 is 15 residues long. The V gene's germline CDR1 is MNHEY and CDR2 SMNVEV (reference sequence). The V segment lost 6 bases and the J segment 6 bases; nucleotides outside the gene matches: 6.

This clonotype appeared once. This chain connects TRBV15 to TRBJ2-4, with D perhaps TRBD1 (5 bases). The J call may be in error: the DNA end matches TRBJ2-5 better. Germline loops: CDR1 LNHNV, CDR2 YYDKDF (reference sequence). The CDR3 length is 15 residues. The CDR3 DNA reads as TGTGCCACCAGCAGAGATCAATCAGGGCAAGAGACCCAGTACTTC. Its translation: CATSRDQSGQETQYF.

The CDR3 sequence is CASRDSRETQYF. The CDR3, as DNA: TGCGCCAGCAGGGATAGTCGTGAGACCCAGTACTTC. The chain employs TRBV5-1 and TRBJ2-5; D gene ambiguous. The V end was cut by 5 bases, the J end by 5 bases, with 10 bases between. The length of the CDR3 is 12 residues. Looked up from germline, CDR1 is SGHRS and CDR2 is YFSETQ.

This clonotype has more than one count but fewer than ten. The chain uses TRBV6-5 and TRBJ2-7, with 7 bases lining up with TRBD2. Per germline, CDR1 MNHEY and CDR2 SVGAGI. The length of the CDR3 is 13 residues. V lost 6 bases and J lost 12; bases outside the gene matches: 14. This CDR3 reads CASRSGTEGRLYF. In DNA, the CDR3 is TGTGCCAGCAGGAGCGGGACGGAGGGCCGGTTGTACTTC.

As to this clonotype: A much more abundant neighbour one base away suggests this may be a read error. The chain links TRBV7-2 to TRBJ2-1; TRBD2 agrees at 8 bases. Germline V gene sequence: CDR1 SGHTA, CDR2 FQGNSA. CDR3 size: 15 residues. For the CDR3, the DNA is TGTGCCGGCAGCTTAGAACGCGGGGGGCGGTATGAGCAGTTCTTC. This translates into CAGSLERGGRYEQFF.

This clonotype was counted many times. This chain links TRBV20-1 with TRBJ2-3, with 7 nucleotides matching TRBD2. The CDR3 is made up of 15 amino acids. V trimming: 5 bases; J trimming: 5 bases; junction bases outside the gene matches: 13. Germline V gene lookup returns CDR1 DFQATT and CDR2 SNEGSKA (reference sequence). DNA for the CDR3: TGCAGTGCTTCACCCTGGAGCGGGGAGGGAGATACGCAGTATTTT. Its translation is CSASPWSGEGDTQYF.

J is TRBJ2-3 and V is TRBV4-3; no reliable D call. V was pared by 1 base and J by 2 bases, with 13 bases between. The length of the CDR3 is 16 residues. Germline V gene lookup returns CDR1 LGHNA and CDR2 YSLEER. CDR3 nucleotides: TGCGCCAGCAGCCAAGTGTGGGATGGTTACACAGATACGCAGTATTTT. As protein: CASSQVWDGYTDTQYF.

This rearrangement joins TRBV27 to TRBJ1-5, with TRBD1 as a possible D gene (5 bases). The CDR3 has 12 amino acids. Germline V lookup: CDR1 MNHEY, CDR2 SMNVEV (reference sequence). Trimming stripped 6 bases from V and 7 bases from J, with 10 bases between. The CDR3 DNA sequence: TGTGCCAGCAGAGAGGGGCTGCAGCCCCAGCATTTT. It is translated as CASREGLQPQHF.